The 21 T cell receptor beta chains given below trace back to one sample, sequenced in a study of CD8+ T cells in alopecia areata. After isolation, RNA underwent reverse transcription to generate cDNA as the sequencing template. Clones were sequenced by immunoSEQ multiplex PCR, and TCRdb holds only the in-frame ones, with some missing. The sample shows some 100,000 clones, approximately 38% of them seen only once. Sequencing input: CD4+ T cells sorted from blood. These receptors came from a human donor with alopecia areata.

V gene TRBV11-2 combines with J gene TRBJ2-3; D gene uncertain. The V and J ends lost 5 bases and 0 bases respectively, with 3 bases between them. This CDR3 region has 12 residues. CDR1 is SGHAT and CDR2 is FQNNGV in the germline V gene. The CDR3 region has the DNA TGTGCCAGCAGCGCTAGCACAGATACGCAGTATTTT. Amino acids: CASSASTDTQYF.

This clone was observed a single time. The genes are TRBV2 and TRBJ2-2, with D possibly matching TRBD2 (6 bases). There are 12 residues in the CDR3. From germline, CDR1 is SNHLY and CDR2 FYNNEI. Trimming cost V 10 bases and J 7 bases, with 13 bases left between them. The CDR3 loop reads CAIQGLGGELFF. CDR3 DNA sequence: TGTGCCATCCAGGGACTGGGCGGGGAGCTGTTTTTT.

This chain connects TRBV29-1 to TRBJ1-1; TRBD1 agrees at 7 bases. Germline CDR1 reads SQVTM; CDR2 reads ANQGSEA. This CDR3 has 14 residues. Losses at the gene ends were 4 bases for V and 4 bases for J; bases not matched to a gene: 9. CDR3: CSVVIGQAGTEAFF. The CDR3 region has the DNA TGCAGCGTTGTTATAGGACAGGCGGGCACTGAAGCTTTCTTT. The complete variable domain, with remaining parts taken from reference TRBV29-1 and TRBJ1-1, reads SAVISQKPSRDICQRGTSLTIQCQVDSQVTMMFWYRQQPGQSLTLIATANQGSEATYESGFVIDKFPISRPNLTFSTLTVSNMSPEDSSIYLCSVVIGQAGTEAFFGQGTRLTVV.

Only one count was recorded for this clone. This CDR3 is also generated by other DNA sequences in the sample. The chain uses TRBV30 and TRBJ1-5; perhaps TRBD1 as D (5 bases). There are 13 residues in the CDR3. Germline V CDR1 and CDR2: GTSNPN, SVGIG (reference sequence). The V end lost 1 base, the J end lost 3 bases, and 7 bases lay between the germline ends. CDR3 in amino acids: CAWSAGPNQPQHF. Here the CDR3 DNA reads TGTGCCTGGAGTGCAGGGCCCAATCAGCCCCAGCATTTT.

This clone appeared a few times. J is TRBJ2-5 and V is TRBV29-1; D possibly corresponds to TRBD2 (6 bases). The J call may be incorrect, as the DNA end agrees better with TRBJ2-7. There are 13 residues in the CDR3. The germline V gene has CDR1 SQVTM and CDR2 ANQGSEA. CDR3 sequence: CSAARDFSYEQYF. DNA for the CDR3: TGCAGCGCCGCTCGGGACTTCTCCTACGAGCAGTACTTC.

The rearrangement uses TRBV7-2 and TRBJ2-5; no clear D gene. V lost 7 bases and J 0 bases, leaving 9 bases between the germline ends. The CDR3 loop spans 13 amino acids. Germline assignment: CDR1 SGHTA and CDR2 FQGNSA. The CDR3 loop reads CASTDTYQETQYF. CDR3 in DNA: TGTGCCAGCACGGATACTTACCAAGAGACCCAGTACTTC.

The chain is built from TRBV5-1 and TRBJ2-5; D might be TRBD2 (6 bases). Germline values: CDR1 SGHRS, CDR2 YFSETQ. The CDR3 sequence is 14 residues long. V was clipped by 4 bases and J by 5 bases, with 15 bases between them. CDR3 coding DNA: TGCGCCAGCAGCAACAGCGGGTCGACGGAGACCCAGTACTTC. The encoded protein is CASSNSGSTETQYF.

J is TRBJ2-1 and V is TRBV6-4; 12 bases map to TRBD2. This CDR3 is built from 15 residues. Trimming removed 5 bases from V and 7 bases from J; junction bases left unmatched: 6. Per the germline V gene, CDR1 is MRHNA and CDR2 is SNTAGT. CDR3 sequence reads: CASSKGTSGPNEQFF. CDR3 in DNA: TGTGCCAGCAGTAAGGGGACTAGCGGGCCGAATGAGCAGTTCTTC.

J is TRBJ1-1 and V is TRBV5-1; 10 bases map to TRBD1. V was pared by 4 bases and J by 4 bases, with 7 bases of the junction left unmatched. Germline CDR1 SGHRS, CDR2 YFSETQ. The CDR3 consists of 15 residues. The CDR3 loop is CASSPGTGAITEAFF. The CDR3 DNA reads TGCGCCAGCAGCCCGGGGACAGGGGCCATCACTGAAGCTTTCTTT.

In DNA form, the CDR3 reads TGTGCCAGCAGCCCGTCTGGGTATGCGGCACAGTACTTC. It specifies CASSPSGYAAQYF. The gene calls are TRBV7-2 and TRBJ2-7; D not resolved. From germline, CDR1 is SGHTA and CDR2 FQGNSA. V was cut by 5 bases and J by 10 bases, with 18 bases left in between. The CDR3 contains 13 residues. Drawing the rest from reference TRBV7-2 and TRBJ2-7, the complete variable domain is GAGVSQSPSNKVTEKGKDVELRCDPISGHTALYWYRQSLGQGLEFLIYFQGNSAPDKSGLPSDRFSAERTGGSVSTLTIQRTQQEDSAVYLCASSPSGYAAQYFGPGTRLTVT.

This clone was observed a few times. V gene TRBV28 combines with J gene TRBJ2-3; 8 bases fit TRBD1. Germline assignment: CDR1 MDHEN and CDR2 SYDVKM. V shed 4 bases and J 4 bases; nucleotides not matched to a gene: 4. The CDR3 covers 14 residues. The CDR3 coding sequence is TGTGCCAGCAGTTCAACGGACAGGGCAGATACGCAGTATTTT. It is translated as CASSSTDRADTQYF.

This rearrangement joins TRBV28 to TRBJ1-5; D is uncertain. This CDR3 spans 12 amino acids. V shed 8 bases and J shed 0 bases, with 5 bases lying between them. From germline, CDR1 is MDHEN and CDR2 SYDVKM. The CDR3 here is CASEISNQPQHF. CDR3 in DNA: TGTGCCAGCGAGATTAGCAATCAGCCCCAGCATTTT.

The chain links TRBV4-1 to TRBJ2-7; the match to TRBD1 covers 10 bases. V shed 5 bases and J 2 bases; nucleotides not matched to a gene: 6. There are 15 residues in the CDR3. The germline CDR1 and CDR2 sequences are MGHRA and YSYEKL. CDR3 bases: TGCGCCAGCAGCTCTCCCGGGACAGGGGCCTACGAGCAGTACTTC. This translates into CASSSPGTGAYEQYF.

CDR3: CASSRGHGDGRDEQYF. The CDR3 nucleotides read TGCGCCAGCAGTCGGGGGCACGGAGACGGAAGGGACGAGCAGTACTTC. The chain carries TRBV23-1 and TRBJ2-7, with D tentatively TRBD1 (6 bases). TRBV23-1 belongs to the ORF category, with a function that is uncertain. The CDR3 spans 16 residues. Trimming shortened V by 4 bases and J by 5 bases, and 21 bases separated the two germline ends.

This chain links TRBV7-2 with TRBJ2-5; D is possibly TRBD1 (6 bases). Trimming left V 0 bases short and J 1 base short, with 12 bases between. Germline lookup yields CDR1 SGHTA and CDR2 FQGNSA. CDR3 length: 16 residues. Here the CDR3 reads CASSLARVGAQETQYF. In nucleotides, the CDR3 is TGTGCCAGCAGCTTAGCGAGGGTGGGGGCCCAAGAGACCCAGTACTTC.

V and J are TRBV7-9 and TRBJ2-1; D not certain. This CDR3 is 15 amino acids long. Trimming removed 2 bases at V and 0 bases at J, with 8 bases between. CDR1 and CDR2 from the germline V gene are SEHNR and FQNEAQ (reference sequence). CDR3 loop: CASSLIRSSYNEQFF. The DNA of the CDR3 is TGTGCCAGCAGCTTAATCCGGAGCTCCTACAATGAGCAGTTCTTC.

Here the CDR3 reads CASGAWGGSYEQYF. The CDR3 DNA reads as TGTGCCAGCGGCGCCTGGGGCGGCTCCTACGAGCAGTACTTC. The chain has TRBV27 and TRBJ2-7, with a weak D call TRBD1 (5 bases). Germline CDR1 MNHEY, CDR2 SMNVEV (reference sequence). The germline V and J ends were trimmed by 8 bases and 0 bases, with 14 bases remaining between them. The CDR3 extends over 14 amino acids.

The V and J genes are TRBV27 and TRBJ1-5, with 7 bases that match TRBD1. There are 13 residues in the CDR3. Germline CDR1 reads MNHEY; CDR2 reads SMNVEV (reference sequence). The trim removed 6 bases at V and 15 bases at J, leaving 14 bases unmatched. Written as DNA, the CDR3 is TGTGCCAGCAGGCTGGACAGGTCAATCTCGGGGCATTTT. Protein product: CASRLDRSISGHF.

The chain has TRBV2 and TRBJ1-2; D is possibly TRBD1 (6 bases). CDR1 is SNHLY, CDR2 FYNNEI, per germline. The V gene lost 6 bases and the J gene lost 9 bases, with 23 bases spanning the gap. The CDR3 has 15 residues. The CDR3: CASSQRGGLTMSYTF. DNA for the CDR3: TGTGCCAGCAGCCAAAGGGGGGGACTAACTATGAGCTACACCTTC. Full variable domain (remainder filled in from reference TRBV2 and TRBJ1-2): EPEVTQTPSHQVTQMGQEVILRCVPISNHLYFYWYRQILGQKVEFLVSFYNNEISEKSEIFDDQFSVERPDGSNFTLKIRSTKLEDSAMYFCASSQRGGLTMSYTFGSGTRLTVV.

The chain joins TRBV4-2 to TRBJ2-2, with TRBD1 matching 10 bases. In germline, CDR1 is LGHNA, CDR2 YNFKEQ. The CDR3 is made up of 18 amino acids. Losses at the gene ends were 4 bases for V and 5 bases for J; bases not matched to a gene: 13. Here the CDR3 reads CASSLQLGPGQGTGELFF. The CDR3 region has the DNA TGTGCCAGCAGCCTCCAACTGGGGCCGGGACAGGGGACCGGGGAGCTGTTTTTT.

This chain connects TRBV6-6 to TRBJ2-7, with D tentatively TRBD2 (6 bases). The CDR3 sequence is 15 residues long. The V and J ends lost 0 bases and 7 bases respectively, with 16 bases between them. CDR1 and CDR2 from the germline V gene are MNHNY and SVGAGI (reference sequence). CDR3 protein: CASSYSRGEANEQYF. CDR3 nucleotides: TGTGCCAGCAGTTACTCGCGGGGAGAGGCGAATGAGCAGTACTTC.